This note documents a single T cell receptor (beta chain) sequence. Germline V gene sequence: CDR1 KGHSH, CDR2 LQKENI. V dropped 2 bases and J dropped 1 base, with 8 bases sitting between them. This CDR3 comprises 14 residues. This entry comes from a study of cytomegalovirus exposure and HLA in healthy donors. Study context: In a later analysis, it was reported that the roughly 120 validation repertoires had been produced on the same platform as the 690 or so repertoires belonging to the first cohort.

TCRdb's copy holds only in-frame clones and misses some; the assay was immunoSEQ multiplex PCR. The sample yields 110,000 or so clones, around 88% seen once. The clonotype originates from a young man in good health and CMV-seronegative. The sample consisted of PBMCs. The genes are TRBV18 and TRBJ2-5; possibly TRBD2 for D (5 bases). In DNA, the CDR3 is TGTGCCAGCTCACCATCTCGGGGCCAAGAGACCCAGTACTTC. Translation: CASSPSRGQETQYF.